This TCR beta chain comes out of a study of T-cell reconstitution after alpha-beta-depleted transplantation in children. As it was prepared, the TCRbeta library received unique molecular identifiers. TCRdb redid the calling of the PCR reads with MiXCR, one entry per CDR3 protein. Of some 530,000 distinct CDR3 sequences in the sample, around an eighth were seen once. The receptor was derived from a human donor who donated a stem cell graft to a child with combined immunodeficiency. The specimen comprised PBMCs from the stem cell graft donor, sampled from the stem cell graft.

CDR3 bases: TGTGCCAGCAGCTTAGTATCACGCGAGACCTATGGCTACACCTTC. As protein: CASSLVSRETYGYTF. The chain carries TRBV11-2 and TRBJ1-2; D is unclear. Germline V gene sequence: CDR1 SGHAT, CDR2 FQNNGV. The CDR3 length is 15 residues. V shed 1 base and J shed 4 bases, with 13 bases lying between them. The whole variable domain, filled in from reference TRBV11-2 and TRBJ1-2, reads EAGVAQSPRYKIIEKRQSVAFWCNPISGHATLYWYQQILGQGPKLLIQFQNNGVVDDSQLPKDRFSAERLKGVDSTLKIQPAKLEDSAVYLCASSLVSRETYGYTFGSGTRLTVV.